The rows below give T cell receptor beta chains drawn from one sample of a study of pediatric ulcerative colitis. Data came from immunoSEQ multiplex PCR; TCRdb stores just in-frame clones and leaves some out. Among 15,000 to 20,000 clones, roughly 70% were seen once, and the ten largest hold roughly 3.1%. The sequenced sample consisted of gut tissue. These receptor sequences come from a girl between 10 and 17 years old with moderate ulcerative colitis. Both conserved end residues are part of each CDR3. Each record gives: J gene, V gene, clone size, D gene, CDR3 length, CDR3 protein, CDR3 DNA. A D gene is named only where the DNA matches it firmly. Some rows mark clone size as missing; the rest say once, few, many or name a class of expanded clone.

J gene: TRBJ2-7; V gene: TRBV27; clone size: few; D gene: NA; CDR3 length: 12; CDR3 protein: CASGIRSYEQYF; CDR3 DNA: TGTGCCAGCGGAATTCGCTCCTACGAGCAGTACTTC
J gene: TRBJ2-3; V gene: TRBV7-3; clone size: NA; D gene: TRBD2; CDR3 length: 12; CDR3 protein: CASSRLAGTQYF; CDR3 DNA: TGTGCCAGCAGCCGACTAGCGGGTACGCAGTATTTT
J gene: TRBJ2-1; V gene: TRBV6-1; clone size: NA; D gene: TRBD1; CDR3 length: 15; CDR3 protein: CAIPTGGSSYNEQFF; CDR3 DNA: TGTGCTATCCCCACAGGGGGCAGCTCCTACAATGAGCAGTTCTTC
J gene: TRBJ2-7; V gene: TRBV6-7; clone size: NA; D gene: NA; CDR3 length: 12; CDR3 protein: CASSYWGDEQYF; CDR3 DNA: TGTGCCAGCAGTTACTGGGGGGACGAGCAGTACTTC
J gene: TRBJ1-1; V gene: TRBV4-1; clone size: NA; D gene: NA; CDR3 length: 13; CDR3 protein: CASSQDGRVEAFF; CDR3 DNA: TGCGCCAGCAGCCAAGATGGGCGGGTGGAAGCTTTCTTT
J gene: TRBJ1-2; V gene: TRBV16; clone size: NA; D gene: TRBD1; CDR3 length: 16; CDR3 protein: CASSLSLGTGFYGYTF; CDR3 DNA: TGTGCCAGCAGCCTCTCTCTCGGGACAGGGTTCTATGGCTACACCTTC
J gene: TRBJ2-1; V gene: TRBV27; clone size: NA; D gene: TRBD2; CDR3 length: 16; CDR3 protein: CASRERGALPYNEQFF; CDR3 DNA: TGTGCCAGCAGGGAGCGGGGGGCCCTACCCTACAATGAGCAGTTCTTC
J gene: TRBJ2-3; V gene: TRBV4-2; clone size: NA; D gene: NA; CDR3 length: 15; CDR3 protein: CASSQGGSGANTQYF; CDR3 DNA: TGTGCCAGCAGCCAAGGGGGGTCAGGGGCGAATACGCAGTATTTT
J gene: TRBJ2-7; V gene: TRBV5-4; clone size: NA; D gene: NA; CDR3 length: 13; CDR3 protein: CASSLAGEYEQYF; CDR3 DNA: TGTGCCAGCAGCTTGGCGGGAGAGTACGAGCAGTACTTC
J gene: TRBJ1-2; V gene: TRBV18; clone size: NA; D gene: TRBD1; CDR3 length: 11; CDR3 protein: CASSPGQGYTF; CDR3 DNA: TGTGCCAGCTCACCGGGACAGGGCTACACCTTC
J gene: TRBJ1-1; V gene: TRBV5-1; clone size: NA; D gene: NA; CDR3 length: 14; CDR3 protein: CASSPQPENTEAFF; CDR3 DNA: TGCGCCAGCAGCCCCCAACCCGAGAACACTGAAGCTTTCTTT
J gene: TRBJ1-2; V gene: TRBV18; clone size: NA; D gene: NA; CDR3 length: 15; CDR3 protein: CASSLADVRAKGYTF; CDR3 DNA: TGTGCCAGCTCACTAGCCGACGTACGCGCGAAAGGCTACACCTTC
J gene: TRBJ2-7; V gene: TRBV27; clone size: NA; D gene: NA; CDR3 length: 15; CDR3 protein: CASSSTTGLSYEQYF; CDR3 DNA: TGTGCCAGCAGTTCCACTACAGGGCTCTCCTACGAGCAGTACTTC
J gene: TRBJ2-7; V gene: TRBV6-1; clone size: NA; D gene: NA; CDR3 length: 15; CDR3 protein: CASSEGGGGPYEQYF; CDR3 DNA: TGTGCCAGCAGTGAAGGAGGGGGAGGGCCCTACGAGCAGTACTTC
J gene: TRBJ2-2; V gene: TRBV7-9; clone size: once; D gene: NA; CDR3 length: 16; CDR3 protein: CASSPPGTGYTGELFF; CDR3 DNA: TGTGCCAGCAGCCCGCCCGGGACGGGGTACACCGGGGAGCTGTTTTTT
J gene: TRBJ1-1; V gene: TRBV12-5; clone size: once; D gene: NA; CDR3 length: 17; CDR3 protein: CASGLIGKRVMNTEAFF; CDR3 DNA: TGTGCTAGTGGTTTGATAGGGAAGAGGGTAATGAACACTGAAGCTTTCTTT
J gene: TRBJ2-2; V gene: TRBV6-5; clone size: NA; D gene: TRBD2; CDR3 length: 14; CDR3 protein: CASRKSGGSGELFF; CDR3 DNA: TGTGCCAGCAGAAAAAGCGGGGGGTCCGGGGAGCTGTTTTTT
J gene: TRBJ1-5; V gene: TRBV19; clone size: once; D gene: NA; CDR3 length: 12; CDR3 protein: CASSRQDQPQHF; CDR3 DNA: TGTGCCAGTAGTCGCCAGGATCAGCCCCAGCATTTT
J gene: TRBJ1-5; V gene: TRBV7-9; clone size: NA; D gene: NA; CDR3 length: 14; CDR3 protein: CASSLDFGNQPQHF; CDR3 DNA: TGTGCCAGCAGCTTAGACTTTGGGAATCAGCCCCAGCATTTT
J gene: TRBJ1-5; V gene: TRBV28; clone size: few; D gene: NA; CDR3 length: 13; CDR3 protein: CASTWVSNQPQHF; CDR3 DNA: TGTGCCAGCACTTGGGTTAGCAATCAGCCCCAGCATTTT
J gene: TRBJ2-7; V gene: TRBV6-1; clone size: NA; D gene: NA; CDR3 length: 11; CDR3 protein: CASRGVYEQYF; CDR3 DNA: TGTGCCAGCAGGGGAGTCTACGAGCAGTACTTC
J gene: TRBJ2-5; V gene: TRBV18; clone size: NA; D gene: NA; CDR3 length: 15; CDR3 protein: CASSPRAGRGETQYF; CDR3 DNA: TGTGCCAGCTCACCACGGGCCGGGAGAGGGGAGACCCAGTACTTC
J gene: TRBJ2-3; V gene: TRBV13; clone size: NA; D gene: TRBD1; CDR3 length: 14; CDR3 protein: CASSPDRGADTQYF; CDR3 DNA: TGTGCCAGCAGCCCAGACAGGGGAGCAGATACGCAGTATTTT
J gene: TRBJ1-1; V gene: TRBV5-1; clone size: NA; D gene: NA; CDR3 length: 12; CDR3 protein: CASRMLNTEAFF; CDR3 DNA: TGCGCCAGCAGGATGCTGAACACTGAAGCTTTCTTT
J gene: TRBJ2-1; V gene: TRBV10-2; clone size: NA; D gene: NA; CDR3 length: 11; CDR3 protein: CASSVEREQFF; CDR3 DNA: TGCGCCAGCAGTGTTGAGCGCGAGCAGTTCTTC
J gene: TRBJ2-5; V gene: TRBV7-9; clone size: NA; D gene: NA; CDR3 length: 12; CDR3 protein: CASSLDMGTQYF; CDR3 DNA: TGTGCCAGCAGCTTAGATATGGGGACCCAGTACTTC
J gene: TRBJ2-3; V gene: TRBV5-1; clone size: NA; D gene: TRBD2; CDR3 length: 16; CDR3 protein: CASSLGTSGSTDTQYF; CDR3 DNA: TGCGCCAGCAGCTTGGGGACTAGCGGGAGCACAGATACGCAGTATTTT
J gene: TRBJ2-7; V gene: TRBV29-1; clone size: NA; D gene: NA; CDR3 length: 13; CDR3 protein: CSVDITPGDEQYF; CDR3 DNA: TGCAGCGTTGATATTACGCCGGGCGACGAGCAGTACTTC
J gene: TRBJ1-4; V gene: TRBV10-3; clone size: few; D gene: NA; CDR3 length: 14; CDR3 protein: CATGEGGRNEKLFF; CDR3 DNA: TGTGCCACCGGCGAAGGGGGTCGTAATGAAAAACTGTTTTTT
J gene: TRBJ1-1; V gene: TRBV5-1; clone size: NA; D gene: NA; CDR3 length: 13; CDR3 protein: CASYQGSNTEAFF; CDR3 DNA: TGCGCCAGCTACCAGGGGAGCAACACTGAAGCTTTCTTT
J gene: TRBJ2-7; V gene: TRBV5-1; clone size: NA; D gene: TRBD2; CDR3 length: 15; CDR3 protein: CASSSGLAGPHEQYF; CDR3 DNA: TGCGCCAGCAGCTCTGGACTAGCGGGACCCCACGAGCAGTACTTC
J gene: TRBJ1-1; V gene: TRBV4-1; clone size: NA; D gene: NA; CDR3 length: 14; CDR3 protein: CASSRVDGNTEAFF; CDR3 DNA: TGCGCCAGCAGCAGGGTCGATGGAAACACTGAAGCTTTCTTT
J gene: TRBJ2-7; V gene: TRBV9; clone size: once; D gene: NA; CDR3 length: 14; CDR3 protein: CASINTQGDYEQYF; CDR3 DNA: TGTGCCAGCATCAATACCCAAGGGGACTACGAGCAGTACTTC
J gene: TRBJ1-2; V gene: TRBV18; clone size: NA; D gene: TRBD1; CDR3 length: 13; CDR3 protein: CASSPDRAYGYTF; CDR3 DNA: TGTGCCAGCTCCCCAGACAGGGCCTATGGCTACACCTTC
J gene: TRBJ2-3; V gene: TRBV28; clone size: NA; D gene: TRBD1; CDR3 length: 14; CDR3 protein: CASSGTASTDTQYF; CDR3 DNA: TGTGCCAGCAGTGGGACAGCTAGCACAGATACGCAGTATTTT
J gene: TRBJ2-7; V gene: TRBV29-1; clone size: NA; D gene: NA; CDR3 length: 13; CDR3 protein: CSVSIGDTYEQYF; CDR3 DNA: TGCAGCGTTAGTATCGGGGACACCTACGAGCAGTACTTC
J gene: TRBJ2-1; V gene: TRBV18; clone size: NA; D gene: NA; CDR3 length: 15; CDR3 protein: CASSPRERAGGEQFF; CDR3 DNA: TGTGCCAGCTCACCACGGGAGCGGGCCGGAGGTGAGCAGTTCTTC
J gene: TRBJ1-2; V gene: TRBV28; clone size: NA; D gene: NA; CDR3 length: 12; CDR3 protein: CASSLQNGGYTF; CDR3 DNA: TGTGCCAGCAGTTTACAGAATGGAGGCTACACCTTC
J gene: TRBJ2-7; V gene: TRBV28; clone size: NA; D gene: NA; CDR3 length: 12; CDR3 protein: CASSPRRREQYF; CDR3 DNA: TGTGCCAGCAGTCCCCGACGGCGCGAGCAGTACTTC
J gene: TRBJ2-2; V gene: TRBV6-1; clone size: NA; D gene: NA; CDR3 length: 14; CDR3 protein: CASSRGSNTGELFF; CDR3 DNA: TGTGCCAGCAGTCGGGGTTCAAACACCGGGGAGCTGTTTTTT
J gene: TRBJ1-4; V gene: TRBV28; clone size: NA; D gene: NA; CDR3 length: 15; CDR3 protein: CASSPRAGRHEKLFF; CDR3 DNA: TGTGCCAGCAGTCCGCGGGCCGGGCGTCATGAAAAACTGTTTTTT
J gene: TRBJ2-7; V gene: TRBV18; clone size: NA; D gene: NA; CDR3 length: 17; CDR3 protein: CASSPPSSGARSYEQYF; CDR3 DNA: TGTGCCAGCTCACCTCCTTCTTCGGGAGCCCGCTCCTACGAGCAGTACTTC
J gene: TRBJ1-1; V gene: TRBV4-1; clone size: NA; D gene: TRBD1; CDR3 length: 17; CDR3 protein: CASSRTGTGESLSEAFF; CDR3 DNA: TGCGCCAGCAGCCGGACCGGGACAGGTGAATCCCTTTCTGAAGCTTTCTTT
J gene: TRBJ1-2; V gene: TRBV7-9; clone size: NA; D gene: NA; CDR3 length: 12; CDR3 protein: CASSFLPSGYTF; CDR3 DNA: TGTGCCAGCAGCTTCCTACCGAGCGGCTACACCTTC
J gene: TRBJ1-2; V gene: TRBV6-5; clone size: NA; D gene: NA; CDR3 length: 15; CDR3 protein: CASSYSGESNYGYTF; CDR3 DNA: TGTGCCAGCAGTTACTCTGGAGAATCTAACTATGGCTACACCTTC
J gene: TRBJ2-3; V gene: TRBV6-1; clone size: NA; D gene: NA; CDR3 length: 13; CDR3 protein: CASRTGQTDTQYF; CDR3 DNA: TGTGCCAGCAGAACCGGACAGACAGATACGCAGTATTTT
J gene: TRBJ2-1; V gene: TRBV6-1; clone size: NA; D gene: TRBD2; CDR3 length: 13; CDR3 protein: CASSGGLVDEQFF; CDR3 DNA: TGTGCCAGCAGTGGGGGACTAGTTGATGAGCAGTTCTTC
J gene: TRBJ1-1; V gene: TRBV11-2; clone size: NA; D gene: TRBD1; CDR3 length: 15; CDR3 protein: CASSPPGQGGTEAFF; CDR3 DNA: TGTGCCAGCAGCCCCCCGGGACAGGGCGGCACTGAAGCTTTCTTT
J gene: TRBJ2-1; V gene: TRBV5-1; clone size: once; D gene: NA; CDR3 length: 13; CDR3 protein: CASILPGDNEQFF; CDR3 DNA: TGCGCCAGCATCCTCCCAGGGGACAATGAGCAGTTCTTC
J gene: TRBJ2-7; V gene: TRBV7-9; clone size: NA; D gene: TRBD1; CDR3 length: 16; CDR3 protein: CASSLAWQGASYEQYF; CDR3 DNA: TGTGCCAGCAGCTTGGCTTGGCAGGGGGCTTCATACGAGCAGTACTTC
J gene: TRBJ2-7; V gene: TRBV29-1; clone size: once; D gene: TRBD2; CDR3 length: 13; CDR3 protein: CSADIGGNYEQYF; CDR3 DNA: TGCAGCGCTGATATCGGGGGGAATTACGAGCAGTACTTC
J gene: TRBJ2-5; V gene: TRBV27; clone size: NA; D gene: TRBD1; CDR3 length: 15; CDR3 protein: CASSLRQGRGETQYF; CDR3 DNA: TGTGCCAGCAGTCTTAGACAGGGACGGGGAGAGACCCAGTACTTC
J gene: TRBJ2-1; V gene: TRBV19; clone size: NA; D gene: TRBD2; CDR3 length: 15; CDR3 protein: CASTAAGGPWNEQFF; CDR3 DNA: TGTGCCAGTACCGCTGCGGGAGGGCCGTGGAATGAGCAGTTCTTC
J gene: TRBJ1-3; V gene: TRBV18; clone size: NA; D gene: TRBD1; CDR3 length: 14; CDR3 protein: CASSAGGSGNTIYF; CDR3 DNA: TGTGCCAGCTCAGCAGGGGGATCCGGAAACACCATATATTTT
J gene: TRBJ1-2; V gene: TRBV11-2; clone size: NA; D gene: NA; CDR3 length: 14; CDR3 protein: CASSLGQDNYGYTF; CDR3 DNA: TGTGCCAGCAGCTTAGGACAGGATAACTATGGCTACACCTTC
J gene: TRBJ2-7; V gene: TRBV25-1; clone size: NA; D gene: TRBD2; CDR3 length: 16; CDR3 protein: CASSDPPGLAIDEQYF; CDR3 DNA: TGTGCCAGCAGTGATCCTCCGGGACTAGCGATCGACGAGCAGTACTTC
J gene: TRBJ1-2; V gene: TRBV5-1; clone size: NA; D gene: NA; CDR3 length: 12; CDR3 protein: CASSSDPGGYTF; CDR3 DNA: TGCGCCAGCAGCTCTGACCCCGGCGGCTACACCTTC
J gene: TRBJ1-4; V gene: TRBV13; clone size: NA; D gene: TRBD1; CDR3 length: 14; CDR3 protein: CASSLDRVNEKLFF; CDR3 DNA: TGTGCCAGCAGCTTGGACAGGGTTAATGAAAAACTGTTTTTT
J gene: TRBJ2-1; V gene: TRBV7-2; clone size: NA; D gene: TRBD2; CDR3 length: 16; CDR3 protein: CASSPHTSGSGNEQFF; CDR3 DNA: TGTGCCAGCAGCCCCCATACTAGCGGGAGCGGGAATGAGCAGTTCTTC